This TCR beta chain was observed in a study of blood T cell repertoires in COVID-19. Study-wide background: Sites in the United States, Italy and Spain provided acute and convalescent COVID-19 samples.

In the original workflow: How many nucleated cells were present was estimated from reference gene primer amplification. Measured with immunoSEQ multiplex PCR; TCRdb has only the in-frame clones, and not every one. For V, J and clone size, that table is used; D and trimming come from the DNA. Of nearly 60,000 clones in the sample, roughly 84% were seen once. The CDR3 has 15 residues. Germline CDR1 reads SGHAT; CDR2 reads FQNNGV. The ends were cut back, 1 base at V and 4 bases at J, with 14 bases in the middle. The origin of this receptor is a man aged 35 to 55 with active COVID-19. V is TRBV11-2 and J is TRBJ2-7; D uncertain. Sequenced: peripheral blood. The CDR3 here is CASSLGAFSGYEQYF. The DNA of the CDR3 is TGTGCCAGCAGCTTAGGAGCGTTTAGTGGGTACGAGCAGTACTTC.